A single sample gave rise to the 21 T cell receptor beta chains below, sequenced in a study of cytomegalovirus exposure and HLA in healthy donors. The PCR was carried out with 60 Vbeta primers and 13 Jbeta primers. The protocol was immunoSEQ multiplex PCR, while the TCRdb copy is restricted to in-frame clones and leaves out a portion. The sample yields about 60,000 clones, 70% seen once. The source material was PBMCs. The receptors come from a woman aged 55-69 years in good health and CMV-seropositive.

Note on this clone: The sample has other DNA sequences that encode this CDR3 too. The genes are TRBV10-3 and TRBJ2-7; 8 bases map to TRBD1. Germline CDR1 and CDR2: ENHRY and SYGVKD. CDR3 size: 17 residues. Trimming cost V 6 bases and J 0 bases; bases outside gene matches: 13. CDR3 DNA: TGTGCCATCAGCGCTTATCCGGGACAGGCGACCTCCTACGAGCAGTACTTC. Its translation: CAISAYPGQATSYEQYF.

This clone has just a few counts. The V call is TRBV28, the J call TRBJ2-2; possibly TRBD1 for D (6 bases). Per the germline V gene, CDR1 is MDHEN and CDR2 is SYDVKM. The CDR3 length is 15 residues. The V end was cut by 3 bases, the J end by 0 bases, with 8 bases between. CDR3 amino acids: CASSLGATNTGELFF. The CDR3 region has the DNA TGTGCCAGCAGTTTGGGGGCGACGAACACCGGGGAGCTGTTTTTT.

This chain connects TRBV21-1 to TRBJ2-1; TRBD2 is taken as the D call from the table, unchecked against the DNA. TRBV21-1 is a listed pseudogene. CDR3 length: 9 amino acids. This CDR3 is CPGGGEQFF. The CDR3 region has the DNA TGTCCCGGAGGAGGTGAGCAGTTCTTC.

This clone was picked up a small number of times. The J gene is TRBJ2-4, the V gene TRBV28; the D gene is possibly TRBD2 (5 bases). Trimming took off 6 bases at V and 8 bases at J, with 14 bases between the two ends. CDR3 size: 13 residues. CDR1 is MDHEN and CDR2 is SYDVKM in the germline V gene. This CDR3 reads CASSPTDSDIQYF. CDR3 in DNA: TGTGCCAGCAGCCCAACGGACTCTGACATTCAGTACTTC.

The DNA for the CDR3 is TGTGCCAGCAGCTTGAGGACAGGGATCTACGAGCAGTACTTC. Encoded protein: CASSLRTGIYEQYF. This chain joins TRBV5-4 and TRBJ2-7, with 8 bases that match TRBD1. Germline V gene sequence: CDR1 SGHNT, CDR2 YYREEE (reference sequence). V trimming: 1 base; J trimming: 3 bases; junction bases outside the gene matches: 3. This CDR3 contains 14 residues.

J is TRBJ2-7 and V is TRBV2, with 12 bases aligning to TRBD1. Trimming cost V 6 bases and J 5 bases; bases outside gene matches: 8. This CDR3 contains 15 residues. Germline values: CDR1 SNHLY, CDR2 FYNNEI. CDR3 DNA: TGTGCCAGCAGCTACGTGGGGACAGGGGGCAACGAGCAGTACTTC. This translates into CASSYVGTGGNEQYF. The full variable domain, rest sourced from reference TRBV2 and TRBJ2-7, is EPEVTQTPSHQVTQMGQEVILRCVPISNHLYFYWYRQILGQKVEFLVSFYNNEISEKSEIFDDQFSVERPDGSNFTLKIRSTKLEDSAMYFCASSYVGTGGNEQYFGPGTRLTVT.

The CDR3 is CASRGGSNQPQHF. In DNA, the CDR3 is TGTGCCAGCAGGGGGGGAAGCAATCAGCCCCAGCATTTT. V and J are TRBV7-2 and TRBJ1-5, with TRBD1 as a possible D gene (5 bases). The germline gives CDR1 SGHTA, CDR2 FQGNSA. This CDR3 is 13 amino acids long. Trimming cost V 6 bases and J 1 base, with 7 bases left between them.

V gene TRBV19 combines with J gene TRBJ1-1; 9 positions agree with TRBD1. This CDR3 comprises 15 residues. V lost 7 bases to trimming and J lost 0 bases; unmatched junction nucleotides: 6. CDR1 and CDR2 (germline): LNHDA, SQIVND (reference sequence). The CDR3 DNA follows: TGTGCCAGTAATCTCCGGACAGGGGTGAACACTGAAGCTTTCTTT. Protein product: CASNLRTGVNTEAFF.

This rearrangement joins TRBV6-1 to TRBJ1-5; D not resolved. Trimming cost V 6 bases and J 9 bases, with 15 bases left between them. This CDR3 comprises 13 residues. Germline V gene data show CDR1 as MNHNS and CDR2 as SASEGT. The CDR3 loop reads CASSPGNNGPQHF. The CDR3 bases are TGTGCCAGCAGCCCCGGGAACAATGGGCCCCAGCATTTT.

CDR3 protein: CSARTGLVVFF. The CDR3 DNA is TGCAGTGCTAGGACGGGACTAGTTGTGTTCTTC. The chain employs TRBV20-1 and TRBJ2-1; 8 positions match TRBD2. Trimming cost V 3 bases and J 15 bases; bases outside gene matches: 7. Germline-derived CDR1 and CDR2 are DFQATT and SNEGSKA (reference sequence). The CDR3 sequence is 11 residues long.

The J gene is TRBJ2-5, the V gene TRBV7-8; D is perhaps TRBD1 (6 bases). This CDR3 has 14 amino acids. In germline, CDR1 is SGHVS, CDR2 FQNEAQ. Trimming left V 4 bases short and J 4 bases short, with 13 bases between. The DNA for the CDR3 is TGTGCCAGCAGCTGGGACATTCCCGGAGAGACCCAGTACTTC. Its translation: CASSWDIPGETQYF.

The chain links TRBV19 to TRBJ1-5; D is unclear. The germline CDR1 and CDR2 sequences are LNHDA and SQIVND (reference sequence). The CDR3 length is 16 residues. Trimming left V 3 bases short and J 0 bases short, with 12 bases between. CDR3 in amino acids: CASSILPVNSNQPQHF. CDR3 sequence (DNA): TGTGCCAGTAGTATCCTACCCGTTAATAGCAATCAGCCCCAGCATTTT.

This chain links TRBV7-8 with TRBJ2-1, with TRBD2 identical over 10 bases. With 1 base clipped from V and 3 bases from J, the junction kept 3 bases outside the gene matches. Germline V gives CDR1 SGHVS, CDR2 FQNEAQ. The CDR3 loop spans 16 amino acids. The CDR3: CASSLVSGGVYNEQFF. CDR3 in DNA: TGTGCCAGCAGCTTAGTCAGCGGGGGGGTCTACAATGAGCAGTTCTTC.

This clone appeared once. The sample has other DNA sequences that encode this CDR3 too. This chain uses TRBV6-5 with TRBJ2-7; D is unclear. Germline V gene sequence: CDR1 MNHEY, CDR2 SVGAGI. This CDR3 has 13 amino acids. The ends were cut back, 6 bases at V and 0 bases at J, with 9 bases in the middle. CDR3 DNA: TGTGCCAGCAGCACGGGTAACTCCTACGAGCAGTACTTC. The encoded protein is CASSTGNSYEQYF.

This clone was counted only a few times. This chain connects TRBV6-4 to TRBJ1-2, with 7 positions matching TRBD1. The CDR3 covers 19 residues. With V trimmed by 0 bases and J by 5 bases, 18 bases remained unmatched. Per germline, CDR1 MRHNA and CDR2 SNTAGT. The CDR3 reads CASSDSVGGQDLPGYGYTF. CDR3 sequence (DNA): TGTGCCAGCAGTGACTCGGTTGGTGGACAGGACCTCCCGGGGTATGGCTACACCTTC.

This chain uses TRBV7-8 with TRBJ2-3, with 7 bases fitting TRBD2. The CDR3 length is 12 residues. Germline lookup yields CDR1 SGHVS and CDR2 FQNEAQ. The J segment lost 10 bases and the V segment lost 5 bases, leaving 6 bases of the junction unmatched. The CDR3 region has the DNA TGTGCCAGCAGCGCACCACTAGCGCCGCAGTATTTT. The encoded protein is CASSAPLAPQYF. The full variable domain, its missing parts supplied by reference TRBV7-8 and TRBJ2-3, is GAGVSQSPRYKVAKRGQDVALRCDPISGHVSLFWYQQALGQGPEFLTYFQNEAQLDKSGLPSDRFFAERPEGSVSTLKIQRTQQEDSAVYLCASSAPLAPQYFGPGTRLTVL.

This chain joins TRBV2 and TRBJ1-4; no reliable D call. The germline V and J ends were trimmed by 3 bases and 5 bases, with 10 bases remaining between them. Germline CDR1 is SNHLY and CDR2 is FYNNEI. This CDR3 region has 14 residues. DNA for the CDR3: TGTGCCAGCAGTGAGCTAATGCCAAATGAAAAACTGTTTTTT. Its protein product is CASSELMPNEKLFF.

The CDR3 DNA reads TGTGCCAGCAGCGTAGAGGGACAGGGGAACTATGGCTACACCTTC. Its translation: CASSVEGQGNYGYTF. The chain combines TRBV9 with TRBJ1-2; 10 nucleotides agree with TRBD1. The CDR3 contains 15 residues. V lost 0 bases, J lost 2 bases, and 1 base stayed unmatched. The germline V gene has CDR1 SGDLS and CDR2 YYNGEE.

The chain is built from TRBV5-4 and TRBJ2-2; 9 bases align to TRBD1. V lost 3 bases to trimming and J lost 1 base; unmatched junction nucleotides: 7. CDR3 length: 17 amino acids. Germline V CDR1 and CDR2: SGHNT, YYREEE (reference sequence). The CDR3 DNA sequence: TGTGCCAGCAGCTGGGAAACAGGGGGCAGGAACACCGGGGAGCTGTTTTTT. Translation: CASSWETGGRNTGELFF. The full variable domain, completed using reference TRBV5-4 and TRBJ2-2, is ETGVTQSPTHLIKTRGQQVTLRCSSQSGHNTVSWYQQALGQGPQFIFQYYREEENGRGNFPPRFSGLQFPNYSSELNVNALELDDSALYLCASSWETGGRNTGELFFGEGSRLTVL.

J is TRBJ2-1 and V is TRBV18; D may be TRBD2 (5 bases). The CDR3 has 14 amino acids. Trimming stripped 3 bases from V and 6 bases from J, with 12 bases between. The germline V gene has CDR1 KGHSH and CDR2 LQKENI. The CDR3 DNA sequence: TGTGCCAGCTCACCTTTCGGGGTAGGCAATGAGCAGTTCTTC. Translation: CASSPFGVGNEQFF.

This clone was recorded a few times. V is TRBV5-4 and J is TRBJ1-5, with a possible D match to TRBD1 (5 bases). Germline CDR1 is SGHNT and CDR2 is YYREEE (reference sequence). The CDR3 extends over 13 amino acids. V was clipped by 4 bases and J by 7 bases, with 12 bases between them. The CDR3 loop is CASSTGPGQPQHF. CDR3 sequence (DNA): TGTGCCAGCAGCACAGGCCCCGGGCAGCCCCAGCATTTT.